The TCR beta chain described here comes from a study of a mutant IDH1 vaccine in newly diagnosed glioma. Study overall: Earlier therapy was either radiotherapy, temozolomide, or both, and most got both.

Data came from immunoSEQ multiplex PCR; TCRdb stores just in-frame clones and leaves some out. The repertoire has tens of thousands of clones, more than 65% of them found once; the top ten carry 7.5% to 9%. Time point reported: baseline, week 1 (first vaccination visit). Indicated treatment: pre-vaccination baseline after standard-of-care therapy. Per the germline V gene, CDR1 is SGHRS and CDR2 is YFSETQ. After removal of 2 bases from V and 0 bases from J, the junction contained 8 bases not matched to a gene. This CDR3 comprises 16 residues. The V and J genes are TRBV5-1 and TRBJ2-7; 7 bases are shared with TRBD1. This TCR came from a man aged 50-60 years with glioma. The material sequenced was PBMCs, taken from a glioma patient treated with radiotherapy, temozolomide or both. The CDR3 region is CASSFQTGVSSYEQYF. The CDR3 bases are TGCGCCAGCAGCTTCCAAACAGGGGTAAGCTCCTACGAGCAGTACTTC.